The source of this T cell receptor beta chain is a study of blood T cell repertoires in COVID-19. About the research overall: COVID-19 samples, acute and convalescent, were from the United States, Italy and Spain.

Those enrolled, adults aged about 18 to 89 years, came from around 24 US areas. Participants were placed into cohorts based on the clinical history they reported. In the study's own analysis: Reference gene primer amplification in the assay estimated nucleated cell counts. Measured with immunoSEQ multiplex PCR; TCRdb has only the in-frame clones, and not every one. V and J calls and clone size are those listed in that table; D and trimming were worked out from the DNA. Of 150,000 to 250,000 clones in the sample, 65% to 90% were seen once. Germline CDR1 reads SGHTA; CDR2 reads FQGTGA. The CDR3 runs to 17 residues. V gave up 0 bases and J gave up 1 base; unmatched junction bases: 7.

The specimen sequenced was PBMCs or T cells enriched from blood (not recorded which). The gene calls are TRBV7-3 and TRBJ2-3; the match to TRBD2 covers 7 bases. The receptor's source is a middle-aged man who had recovered from COVID-19. As DNA, the CDR3 is TGTGCCAGCAGCTTAACGTACAACAGCGGGGGCACAGATACGCAGTATTTT. Encoded protein: CASSLTYNSGGTDTQYF. Full variable domain (outside the CDR3, taken from reference TRBV7-3 and TRBJ2-3): GAGVSQTPSNKVTEKGKYVELRCDPISGHTALYWYRQSLGQGPEFLIYFQGTGAADDSGLPNDRFFAVRPEGSVSTLKIQRTERGDSAVYLCASSLTYNSGGTDTQYFGPGTRLTVL.